Detailed here is one T cell receptor (beta chain). Antigen unknown. Repertoires were generated with immunoSEQ multiplex PCR, while TCRdb's copy carries only in-frame clones and drops some. Among around 150,000 clones, roughly 82% were seen once, and the ten largest hold about 4%. This sample is part of a study of T cell responses to AZD1222 COVID-19 vaccine. Study in general: Second-dose schedules of about 4 or about 12 weeks were combined. Study-wide findings and caveats: Only 5 or 6 AZD1222 recipients were seropositive at baseline.

With 3 bases clipped from V and 2 bases from J, the junction kept 10 bases outside the gene matches. The CDR3 loop spans 18 amino acids. CDR1 is SGHAT and CDR2 is FQNNGV in the germline V gene. Sequences were derived from peripheral blood, sampled on day 0 of AZD1222 vaccination. The TCR sequence derives from an adult in good health. V and J are TRBV11-2 and TRBJ2-1, with 10 bases lining up with TRBD2. Written as DNA, the CDR3 is TGTGCCAGCAGCTTCCTAGCAGCGGGGGGGCTTCCCTACAATGAGCAGTTCTTC. Protein product: CASSFLAAGGLPYNEQFF.